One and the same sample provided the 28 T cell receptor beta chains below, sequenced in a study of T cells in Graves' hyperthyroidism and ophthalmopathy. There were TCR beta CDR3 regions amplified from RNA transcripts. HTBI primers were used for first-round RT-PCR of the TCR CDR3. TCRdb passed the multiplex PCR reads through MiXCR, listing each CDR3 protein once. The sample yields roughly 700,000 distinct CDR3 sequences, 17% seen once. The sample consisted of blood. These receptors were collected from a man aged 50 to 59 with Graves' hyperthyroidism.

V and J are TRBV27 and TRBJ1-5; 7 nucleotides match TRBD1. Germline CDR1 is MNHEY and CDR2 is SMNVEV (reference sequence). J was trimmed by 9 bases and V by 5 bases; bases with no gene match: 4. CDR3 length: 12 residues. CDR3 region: CASSHRGGPQHF. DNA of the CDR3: TGTGCCAGCAGTCACAGGGGAGGGCCCCAGCATTTT.

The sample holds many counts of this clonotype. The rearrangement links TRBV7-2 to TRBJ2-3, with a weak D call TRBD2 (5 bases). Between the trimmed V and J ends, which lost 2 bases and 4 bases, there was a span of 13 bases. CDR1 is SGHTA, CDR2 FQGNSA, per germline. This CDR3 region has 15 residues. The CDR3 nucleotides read TGTGCCAGCAGCTTACTGAGAGGGAGATCAGATACGCAGTATTTT. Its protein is CASSLLRGRSDTQYF. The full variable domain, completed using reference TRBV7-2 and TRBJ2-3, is GAGVSQSPSNKVTEKGKDVELRCDPISGHTALYWYRQSLGQGLEFLIYFQGNSAPDKSGLPSDRFSAERTGGSVSTLTIQRTQQEDSAVYLCASSLLRGRSDTQYFGPGTRLTVL.

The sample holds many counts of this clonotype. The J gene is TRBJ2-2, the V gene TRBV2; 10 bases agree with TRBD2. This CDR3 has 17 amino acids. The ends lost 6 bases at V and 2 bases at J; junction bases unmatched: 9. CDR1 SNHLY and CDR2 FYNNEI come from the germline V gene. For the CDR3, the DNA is TGTGCCAGCAGCGCCGGACTAGCGGAAATAAACACCGGGGAGCTGTTTTTT. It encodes CASSAGLAEINTGELFF.

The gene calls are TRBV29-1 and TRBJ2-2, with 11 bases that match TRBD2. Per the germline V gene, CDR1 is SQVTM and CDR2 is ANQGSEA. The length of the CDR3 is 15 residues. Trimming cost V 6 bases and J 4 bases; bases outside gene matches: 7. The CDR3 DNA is TGCAGCGTCCTCATAGCGGGAGGGTCCACCGGGGAGCTGTTTTTT. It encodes CSVLIAGGSTGELFF.

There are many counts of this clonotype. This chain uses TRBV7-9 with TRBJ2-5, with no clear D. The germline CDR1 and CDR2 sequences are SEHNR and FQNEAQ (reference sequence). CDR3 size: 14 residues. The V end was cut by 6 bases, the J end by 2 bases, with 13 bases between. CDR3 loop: CASSYAGPQETQYF. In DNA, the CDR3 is TGTGCCAGCAGTTACGCTGGGCCTCAAGAGACCCAGTACTTC.

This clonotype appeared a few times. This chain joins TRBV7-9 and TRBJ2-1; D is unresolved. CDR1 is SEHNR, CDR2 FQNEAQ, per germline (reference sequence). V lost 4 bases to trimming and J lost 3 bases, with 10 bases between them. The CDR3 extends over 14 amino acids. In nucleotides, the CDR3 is TGTGCCAGCAGCTCCTGGACCGTCTACAATGAGCAGTTCTTC. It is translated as CASSSWTVYNEQFF.

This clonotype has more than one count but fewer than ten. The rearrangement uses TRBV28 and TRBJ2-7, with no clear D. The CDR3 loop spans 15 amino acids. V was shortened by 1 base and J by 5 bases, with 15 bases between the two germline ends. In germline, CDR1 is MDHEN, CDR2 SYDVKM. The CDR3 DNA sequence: TGTGCCAGCAGTTTATCCGGGTCCCTACTCCACGAGCAGTACTTC. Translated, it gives CASSLSGSLLHEQYF.

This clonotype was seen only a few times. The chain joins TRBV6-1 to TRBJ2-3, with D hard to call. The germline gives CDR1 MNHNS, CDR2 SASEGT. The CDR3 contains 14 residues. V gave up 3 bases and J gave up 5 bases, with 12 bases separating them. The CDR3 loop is CASSDSPGGDTQYF. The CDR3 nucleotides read TGTGCCAGCAGTGATAGCCCGGGTGGAGATACGCAGTATTTT.

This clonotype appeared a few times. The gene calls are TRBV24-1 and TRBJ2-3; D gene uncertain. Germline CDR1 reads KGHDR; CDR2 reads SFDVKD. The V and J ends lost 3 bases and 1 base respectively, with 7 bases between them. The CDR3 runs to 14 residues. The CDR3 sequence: CATSDRRRTDTQYF. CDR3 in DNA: TGTGCCACCAGTGATAGGAGACGCACAGATACGCAGTATTTT.

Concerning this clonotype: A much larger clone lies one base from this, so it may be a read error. The CDR3 is CSARSQSNSPFHF. The DNA for the CDR3 is TGCAGTGCTAGGAGTCAGAGTAATTCACCCTTCCACTTT. The gene calls are TRBV20-1 and TRBJ1-6; D gene ambiguous. In germline, CDR1 is DFQATT, CDR2 SNEGSKA (reference sequence). The CDR3 loop spans 13 amino acids.

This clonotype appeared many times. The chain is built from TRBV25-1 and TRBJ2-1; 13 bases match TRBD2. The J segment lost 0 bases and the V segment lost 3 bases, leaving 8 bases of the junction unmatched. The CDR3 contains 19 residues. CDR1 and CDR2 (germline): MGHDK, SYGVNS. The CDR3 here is CASSDRTSGSISSYNEQFF. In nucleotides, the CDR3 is TGTGCCAGCAGTGACAGGACTAGCGGGAGTATTAGCTCCTACAATGAGCAGTTCTTC.

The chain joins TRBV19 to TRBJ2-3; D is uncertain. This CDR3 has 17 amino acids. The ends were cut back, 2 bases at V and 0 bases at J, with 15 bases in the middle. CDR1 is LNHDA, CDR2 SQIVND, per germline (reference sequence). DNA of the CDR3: TGTGCCAGTAGTATAACCCTAGGGCAGCAAAGCACAGATACGCAGTATTTT. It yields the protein CASSITLGQQSTDTQYF.

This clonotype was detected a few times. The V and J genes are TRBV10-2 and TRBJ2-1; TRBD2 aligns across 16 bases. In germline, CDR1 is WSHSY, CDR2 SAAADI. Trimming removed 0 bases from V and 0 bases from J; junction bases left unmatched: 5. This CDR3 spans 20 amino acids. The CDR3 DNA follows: TGCGCCAGCAGTGAGTCGCCGGGACTAGCGGGAGGGAGCTCCTACAATGAGCAGTTCTTC. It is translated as CASSESPGLAGGSSYNEQFF.

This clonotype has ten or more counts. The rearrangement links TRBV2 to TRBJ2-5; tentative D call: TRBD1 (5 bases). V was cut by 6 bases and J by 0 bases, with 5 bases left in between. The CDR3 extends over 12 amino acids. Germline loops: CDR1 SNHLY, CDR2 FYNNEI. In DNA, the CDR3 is TGTGCCAGCAGGGACAACCAAGAGACCCAGTACTTC. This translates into CASRDNQETQYF.

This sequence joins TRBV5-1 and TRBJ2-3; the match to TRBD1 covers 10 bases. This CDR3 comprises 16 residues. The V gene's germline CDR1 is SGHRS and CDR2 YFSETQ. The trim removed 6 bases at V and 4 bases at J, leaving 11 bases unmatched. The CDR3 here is CASTPTPGTGADTQYF. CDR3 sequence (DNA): TGCGCCAGCACCCCGACCCCCGGGACAGGGGCAGATACGCAGTATTTT.

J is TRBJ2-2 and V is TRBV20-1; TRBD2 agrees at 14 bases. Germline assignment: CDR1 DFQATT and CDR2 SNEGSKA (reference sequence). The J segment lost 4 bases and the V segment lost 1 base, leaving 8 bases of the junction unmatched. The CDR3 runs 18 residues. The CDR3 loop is CSARGGTSGSMGTGELFF. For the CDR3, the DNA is TGCAGTGCTAGAGGCGGGACTAGCGGGAGTATGGGCACCGGGGAGCTGTTTTTT.

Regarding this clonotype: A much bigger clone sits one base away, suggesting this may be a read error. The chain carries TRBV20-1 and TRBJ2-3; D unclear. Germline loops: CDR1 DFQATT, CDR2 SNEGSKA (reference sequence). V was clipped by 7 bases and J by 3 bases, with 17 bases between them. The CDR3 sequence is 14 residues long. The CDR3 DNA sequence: TGCAGTGTCCACAGCCACCTTGCGACAGATACGCAGTATTTT. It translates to CSVHSHLATDTQYF.

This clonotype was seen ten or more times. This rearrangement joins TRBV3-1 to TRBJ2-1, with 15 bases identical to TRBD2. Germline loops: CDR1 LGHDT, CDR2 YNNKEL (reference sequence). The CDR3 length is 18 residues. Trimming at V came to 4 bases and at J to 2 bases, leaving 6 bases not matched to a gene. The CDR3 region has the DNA TGTGCCAGCAGCCCTGGGACTAGCGGGAGGCAACCCTACAATGAGCAGTTCTTC. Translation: CASSPGTSGRQPYNEQFF.

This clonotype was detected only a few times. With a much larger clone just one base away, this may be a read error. CDR3 in amino acids: CASSLPAGVKQYF. CDR3 DNA: TGTGCCAGCAGTTTACCAGCGGGAGTGAAGCAGTACTTC. V gene TRBV12-3 or TRBV12-4 combines with J gene TRBJ2-7; 8 bases fit TRBD2. CDR3 length: 13 residues. J gave up 8 bases and V 2 bases, and 5 bases lay outside the gene matches.

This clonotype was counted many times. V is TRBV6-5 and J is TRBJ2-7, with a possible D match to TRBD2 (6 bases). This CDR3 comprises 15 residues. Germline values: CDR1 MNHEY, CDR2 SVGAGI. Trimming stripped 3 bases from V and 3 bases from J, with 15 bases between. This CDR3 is CASSYMAGLGYEQYF. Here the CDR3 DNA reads TGTGCCAGCAGTTATATGGCGGGATTAGGCTACGAGCAGTACTTC.

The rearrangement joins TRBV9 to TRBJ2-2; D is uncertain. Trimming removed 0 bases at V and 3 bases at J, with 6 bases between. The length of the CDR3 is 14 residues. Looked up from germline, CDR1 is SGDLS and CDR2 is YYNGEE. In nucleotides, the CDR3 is TGTGCCAGCAGCGTAGATCCCGACACCGGGGAGCTGTTTTTT. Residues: CASSVDPDTGELFF.

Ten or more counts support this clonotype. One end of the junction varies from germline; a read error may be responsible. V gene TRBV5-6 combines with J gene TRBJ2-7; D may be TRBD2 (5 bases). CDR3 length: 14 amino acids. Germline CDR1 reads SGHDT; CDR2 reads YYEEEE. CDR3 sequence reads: CASSLHGVAVEKYF. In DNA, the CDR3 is TGTGCCAGCAGCTTGCACGGGGTTGCGGTCGAGAAGTACTTC.

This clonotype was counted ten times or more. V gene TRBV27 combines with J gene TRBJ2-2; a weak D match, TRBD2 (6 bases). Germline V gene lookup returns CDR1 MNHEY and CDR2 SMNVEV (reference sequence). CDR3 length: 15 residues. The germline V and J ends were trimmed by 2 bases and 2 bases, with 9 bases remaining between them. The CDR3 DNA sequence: TGTGCCAGCAGTTTAGGGACTCTAAACACCGGGGAGCTGTTTTTT. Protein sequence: CASSLGTLNTGELFF.

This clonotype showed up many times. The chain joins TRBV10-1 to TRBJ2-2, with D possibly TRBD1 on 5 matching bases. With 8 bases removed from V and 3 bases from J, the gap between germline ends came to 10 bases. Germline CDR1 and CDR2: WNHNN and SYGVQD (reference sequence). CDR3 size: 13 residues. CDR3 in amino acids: CASAGIYTGELFF. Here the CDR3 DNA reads TGCGCCAGCGCAGGGATTTACACCGGGGAGCTGTTTTTT.

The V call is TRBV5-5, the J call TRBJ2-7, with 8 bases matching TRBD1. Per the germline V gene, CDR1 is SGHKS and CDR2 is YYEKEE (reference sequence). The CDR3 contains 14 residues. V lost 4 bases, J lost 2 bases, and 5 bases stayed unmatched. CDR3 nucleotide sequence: TGTGCCAGCAGCCCGGGACAGGAGGCCTACGAGCAGTACTTC. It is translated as CASSPGQEAYEQYF.

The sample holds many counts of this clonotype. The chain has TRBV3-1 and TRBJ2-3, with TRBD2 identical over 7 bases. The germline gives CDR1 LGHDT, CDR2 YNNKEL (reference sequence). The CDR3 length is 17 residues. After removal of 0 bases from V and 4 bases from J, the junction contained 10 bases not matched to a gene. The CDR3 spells CASSQDLSGKEPDTQYF. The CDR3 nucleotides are TGTGCCAGCAGCCAAGATCTCAGCGGGAAGGAACCAGATACGCAGTATTTT.

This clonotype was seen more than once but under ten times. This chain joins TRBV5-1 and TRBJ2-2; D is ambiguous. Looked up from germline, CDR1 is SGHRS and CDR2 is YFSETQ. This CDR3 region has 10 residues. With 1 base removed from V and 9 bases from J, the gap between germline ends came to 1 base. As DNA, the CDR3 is TGCGCCAGCAGCTTGAGGGAGCTGTTTTTT. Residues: CASSLRELFF.

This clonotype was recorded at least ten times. DNA for the CDR3: TGCAGTGCTTGGAATGGGGGGCGATACAATGAGCAGTTCTTC. It yields the protein CSAWNGGRYNEQFF. The rearrangement links TRBV20-1 to TRBJ2-1; either TRBD1 or TRBD2 may supply D (6 bases each). CDR1 is DFQATT and CDR2 is SNEGSKA in the germline V gene (reference sequence). This CDR3 is 14 amino acids long. The germline V and J ends were trimmed by 5 bases and 4 bases, with 15 bases remaining between them.